Below, one T cell receptor beta chain is given with its context. The sample is drawn from a study of OX40 agonist ivuxolimab in advanced cancers. Germline values: CDR1 MDHEN, CDR2 SYDVKM. Between the trimmed V and J ends, which lost 3 bases and 4 bases, there was a span of 13 bases. The CDR3 totals 14 residues. Peripheral blood came from all dose cohorts at three timepoints. Produced via immunoSEQ multiplex PCR; TCRdb's table is partial and in-frame only. The sample has about 89,000 clones; roughly 93% are singletons. This chain connects TRBV28 to TRBJ2-7; D may match TRBD1 or TRBD2 (6 bases each). Here the sequenced sample was CD4+ or CD8+ T cells sorted from blood, taken in a trial of the OX40 agonist ivuxolimab. This clonotype was obtained from an adult with an advanced solid tumor such as melanoma, head and neck, liver or kidney cancer. CDR3 loop: CASSLGGAFYEQYF. The CDR3 DNA follows: TGTGCCAGCAGTTTGGGGGGCGCCTTTTACGAGCAGTACTTC.